This T cell receptor beta chain was identified during a study of identical twins. V was shortened by 6 bases and J by 7 bases, with 15 bases between the two germline ends. CDR3 size: 13 residues. The germline V gene has CDR1 MNHNY and CDR2 SVGAGI (reference sequence). One entry per CDR3 protein, called by TCRdb with MiXCR from the 5' RACE reads. The repertoire holds some 760,000 distinct CDR3 sequences, roughly 18% seen once, with over 10% in the top ten. These data were likewise used in another study, on T cells expressing NK-cell markers. That paper states: Investigators obtained TCR beta repertoires from sorted CD3+CD56+NKG2C+, CD3+CD56+NKG2C- and CD3+CD56-NKG2C+ T cells.

Sequencing was done on a sample of PBMCs. The J gene is TRBJ2-5, the V gene TRBV6-6; possibly TRBD2 for D (5 bases). The clonotype originates from a woman younger than 35 in good health. This CDR3 is CASRSPAGRTQYF. The DNA of the CDR3 is TGTGCCAGCAGATCCCCGGCGGGTAGGACCCAGTACTTC.